What follows are 30 T cell receptor beta chains derived from one specimen sequenced in a study of CD8+ T cells in alopecia areata. Treatment defined: oral pan-JAK inhibitor, 5-10 mg twice daily. The authors extracted RNA and reverse transcribed it into cDNA as the sequencing template. Only in-frame clones appear in the TCRdb table, and some are missing; sequencing was by immunoSEQ multiplex PCR. The data show 100,000 to 150,000 clones, roughly 55% seen once. The sample was CD4+ T cells sorted from blood, taken at week 4, from a patient treated with tofacitinib. These receptors were collected from a human donor with alopecia areata.

The V gene is TRBV28, the J gene TRBJ2-5; D not resolved. CDR1 and CDR2 (germline): MDHEN, SYDVKM. This CDR3 contains 14 residues. V lost 4 bases and J lost 5, with 14 bases in between. CDR3 in amino acids: CASSSPRFEETQYF. DNA of the CDR3: TGTGCCAGCAGTTCCCCGAGGTTCGAGGAGACCCAGTACTTC.

The CDR3 protein is CASSLVLGRNEQFF. CDR3 DNA sequence: TGTGCCAGCAGCTTGGTTTTAGGGCGGAATGAGCAGTTCTTC. The J gene is TRBJ2-1, the V gene TRBV5-4; D is uncertain. The germline CDR1 and CDR2 sequences are SGHNT and YYREEE (reference sequence). The ends were cut back, 0 bases at V and 7 bases at J, with 11 bases in the middle. The CDR3 loop spans 14 amino acids. The complete variable domain, with remaining parts taken from reference TRBV5-4 and TRBJ2-1, reads ETGVTQSPTHLIKTRGQQVTLRCSSQSGHNTVSWYQQALGQGPQFIFQYYREEENGRGNFPPRFSGLQFPNYSSELNVNALELDDSALYLCASSLVLGRNEQFFGPGTRLTVL.

This clone was observed a few times. The V gene is TRBV29-1, the J gene TRBJ1-2; 8 positions match TRBD1. V shed 4 bases, J shed 8 bases, and the junction held 6 bases outside the gene matches. Looked up from germline, CDR1 is SQVTM and CDR2 is ANQGSEA. The CDR3 length is 12 residues. Here the CDR3 DNA reads TGCAGCGTTGGCAGGGGGCGCGAGGGCTACACCTTC. Its translation: CSVGRGREGYTF.

The rearrangement links TRBV28 to TRBJ1-5; perhaps TRBD1 as D (6 bases). Germline CDR1 and CDR2: MDHEN and SYDVKM. CDR3 length equals 15 residues. Trimming took off 4 bases at V and 6 bases at J, with 16 bases between the two ends. In DNA form, the CDR3 reads TGTGCCAGCAGTTGGAGGGGGTTTAGCGGTCAGCCCCAGCATTTT. It encodes CASSWRGFSGQPQHF.

The gene calls are TRBV2 and TRBJ2-5; D gene ambiguous. CDR3 size: 12 residues. Germline V gene data show CDR1 as SNHLY and CDR2 as FYNNEI. The V gene lost 1 base and the J gene lost 10 bases, with 10 bases spanning the gap. The CDR3 sequence: CASSEDVRVQYF. CDR3 DNA sequence: TGTGCCAGCAGTGAAGATGTTCGGGTCCAGTACTTC.

V and J are TRBV5-4 and TRBJ1-1; tentatively, D is TRBD1 (5 bases). The CDR3 consists of 13 residues. V lost 2 bases, J lost 3 bases, and 8 bases lay in between. In germline, CDR1 is SGHNT, CDR2 YYREEE (reference sequence). The CDR3 nucleotides are TGTGCCAGCAGCTTCAGGGAGGACACTGAAGCTTTCTTT. Protein sequence: CASSFREDTEAFF.

This sequence joins TRBV7-9 and TRBJ1-2; D perhaps matches TRBD1 (5 bases). CDR3 length: 12 amino acids. The V and J ends lost 3 bases and 6 bases respectively, with 8 bases between them. Germline V gene data show CDR1 as SEHNR and CDR2 as FQNEAQ (reference sequence). CDR3: CASSFGDHGYTF. The CDR3 coding sequence is TGTGCCAGCAGCTTCGGGGACCATGGCTACACCTTC.

V usage is TRBV29-1 and J usage is TRBJ1-2; TRBD1 aligns across 7 bases. Trimming at V came to 4 bases and at J to 4 bases, leaving 6 bases not matched to a gene. The CDR3 runs 13 residues. Per the germline V gene, CDR1 is SQVTM and CDR2 is ANQGSEA. For the CDR3, the DNA is TGCAGCGTTGGAACCGGGACAGCCTATGGCTACACCTTC. Protein sequence: CSVGTGTAYGYTF.

In its sample, this clone was seen once. The chain combines TRBV5-1 with TRBJ1-1, with D possibly being TRBD1 (6 bases). CDR1 is SGHRS, CDR2 YFSETQ, per germline. The V gene lost 6 bases and the J gene lost 0 bases, with 12 bases spanning the gap. The length of the CDR3 is 14 residues. CDR3 loop: CASNPDRLNTEAFF. Written as DNA, the CDR3 is TGCGCCAGCAACCCGGACAGACTGAACACTGAAGCTTTCTTT.

This clone was seen only a few times. Here the CDR3 DNA reads TGTGCCAGCAGCTTGTTGGGACAGGGGGATTCACCCCTCCACTTT. Residues: CASSLLGQGDSPLHF. The chain has TRBV7-9 and TRBJ1-6, with TRBD1 matching over 11 bases. V lost 3 bases to trimming and J lost 8 bases; unmatched junction nucleotides: 3. CDR3 length: 15 residues. The germline gives CDR1 SEHNR, CDR2 FQNEAQ (reference sequence). Full variable domain (remainder filled in from reference TRBV7-9 and TRBJ1-6): DTGVSQNPRHKITKRGQNVTFRCDPISEHNRLYWYRQTLGQGPEFLTYFQNEAQLEKSRLLSDRFSAERPKGSFSTLEIQRTEQGDSAMYLCASSLLGQGDSPLHFGNGTRLTVT.

The chain carries TRBV5-4 and TRBJ2-5; D gene unclear. V lost 0 bases and J lost 5, with 14 bases in between. Germline V gene lookup returns CDR1 SGHNT and CDR2 YYREEE (reference sequence). The CDR3 covers 15 residues. In nucleotides, the CDR3 is TGTGCCAGCAGCTTGGTCACCCAGGTCTCGGAGACCCAGTACTTC. Translating gives CASSLVTQVSETQYF.

The chain carries TRBV7-2 and TRBJ2-5; TRBD1 matches 7 bases. The CDR3 has 15 amino acids. CDR1 SGHTA and CDR2 FQGNSA come from the germline V gene. Losses at the gene ends were 5 bases for V and 1 base for J; bases not matched to a gene: 7. The chain's CDR3 is CASSPQTGSQETQYF. CDR3 nucleotides: TGTGCCAGCAGCCCTCAGACAGGGTCCCAAGAGACCCAGTACTTC. Full variable domain (remainder filled in from reference TRBV7-2 and TRBJ2-5): GAGVSQSPSNKVTEKGKDVELRCDPISGHTALYWYRQSLGQGLEFLIYFQGNSAPDKSGLPSDRFSAERTGGSVSTLTIQRTQQEDSAVYLCASSPQTGSQETQYFGPGTRLLVL.

The chain uses TRBV7-2 and TRBJ2-1; the D gene is possibly TRBD2 (6 bases). Germline lookup yields CDR1 SGHTA and CDR2 FQGNSA. The CDR3 covers 14 residues. V lost 1 base and J lost 7, with 11 bases in between. The DNA of the CDR3 is TGTGCCAGCAGCTTAGGGACTACTCTTAATGAGCAGTTCTTC. This gives the protein CASSLGTTLNEQFF.

This clone was detected only a few times. The chain combines TRBV5-6 with TRBJ2-1; 8 positions agree with TRBD2. The J segment lost 4 bases and the V segment lost 1 base, leaving 4 bases of the junction unmatched. Germline V lookup: CDR1 SGHDT, CDR2 YYEEEE. This CDR3 has 15 amino acids. This chain's CDR3 is CASSLWASGYNEQFF. CDR3 in DNA: TGTGCCAGCAGCTTGTGGGCTAGCGGGTACAATGAGCAGTTCTTC.

The V and J genes are TRBV15 and TRBJ1-2; possibly TRBD1 for D (6 bases). The CDR3 totals 16 residues. V dropped 0 bases and J dropped 6 bases, with 17 bases sitting between them. Germline V lookup: CDR1 LNHNV, CDR2 YYDKDF (reference sequence). CDR3 sequence: CATSRDRGSGSHGYTF. In nucleotides, the CDR3 is TGTGCCACCAGCAGAGACAGGGGCTCGGGCAGTCATGGCTACACCTTC.

This clone has a handful of counts. V is TRBV29-1 and J is TRBJ1-1; D remains unclear. The CDR3 has 12 amino acids. Between the trimmed V and J ends, which lost 3 bases and 2 bases, there was a span of 7 bases. The germline gives CDR1 SQVTM, CDR2 ANQGSEA. The DNA of the CDR3 is TGCAGCGTTGATAGCGGAAACACTGAAGCTTTCTTT. Translating it yields CSVDSGNTEAFF.

The J gene is TRBJ1-1, the V gene TRBV30; no firm D call. The CDR3 consists of 14 residues. V dropped 2 bases and J dropped 0 bases, with 10 bases sitting between them. Per the germline V gene, CDR1 is GTSNPN and CDR2 is SVGIG (reference sequence). As DNA, the CDR3 is TGTGCCTGGAGTCGGATCGGATTGAACACTGAAGCTTTCTTT. Amino acid sequence: CAWSRIGLNTEAFF.

This chain uses TRBV7-2 with TRBJ1-5, with D possibly being TRBD1 (6 bases). Trimming shortened V by 5 bases and J by 4 bases, and 18 bases separated the two germline ends. This CDR3 comprises 16 residues. Germline CDR1 and CDR2: SGHTA and FQGNSA. The CDR3 nucleotides are TGTGCCAGCAGCCCGCGGGAGGCAGGGGCGAATCAGCCCCAGCATTTT. It is translated as CASSPREAGANQPQHF.

The chain has TRBV29-1 and TRBJ1-2; the D gene is possibly TRBD1 (5 bases). This CDR3 is 12 amino acids long. The germline gives CDR1 SQVTM, CDR2 ANQGSEA. Trimming removed 3 bases at V and 4 bases at J, with 9 bases between. CDR3 sequence reads: CSVDVGTYGYTF. CDR3 in DNA: TGCAGCGTTGACGTAGGGACCTATGGCTACACCTTC.

As for this clone: Other DNA sequences from this sample encode an identical CDR3 as well. The chain uses TRBV15 and TRBJ1-2, with no clear D. In germline, CDR1 is LNHNV, CDR2 YYDKDF (reference sequence). The CDR3 runs to 12 residues. V lost 0 bases to trimming and J lost 8 bases, with 7 bases between them. This chain's CDR3 is CATSRDRTGYTF. Here the CDR3 DNA reads TGTGCCACCAGCAGAGATAGAACGGGCTACACCTTC.

The sample holds a few counts of this clone. The J gene is TRBJ2-7, the V gene TRBV5-1, with 8 positions matching TRBD2. V gave up 6 bases and J gave up 3 bases; unmatched junction bases: 11. CDR3 length: 15 residues. Germline CDR1 and CDR2: SGHRS and YFSETQ. The CDR3 coding sequence is TGCGCCAGCACCCTCGGGACTAGTTATAACTACGAGCAGTACTTC. It encodes CASTLGTSYNYEQYF.

This chain's CDR3 is CASSLQGSYGYTF. CDR3 bases: TGTGCCAGCAGTTTACAGGGATCCTATGGCTACACCTTC. V is TRBV6-6 and J is TRBJ1-2, with D possibly matching TRBD1 (6 bases). V lost 4 bases, J lost 4 bases, and 10 bases lay in between. This CDR3 comprises 13 residues. In germline, CDR1 is MNHNY, CDR2 SVGAGI (reference sequence).

This clone was seen a handful of times. The rearrangement links TRBV30 to TRBJ2-3; D is unclear. This CDR3 is 10 amino acids long. Trimming removed 1 base at V and 5 bases at J, with 1 base between. Germline-derived CDR1 and CDR2 are GTSNPN and SVGIG (reference sequence). DNA for the CDR3: TGTGCCTGGAGTGAAGATACGCAGTATTTT. Translation: CAWSEDTQYF.

In this sample, this clone turned up once. The chain is built from TRBV28 and TRBJ1-2, with TRBD1 matching over 8 bases. J gave up 8 bases and V 8 bases, and 10 bases lay outside the gene matches. The CDR3 totals 13 residues. From germline, CDR1 is MDHEN and CDR2 SYDVKM. This CDR3 is CASRSGGRGGYTF. For the CDR3, the DNA is TGTGCCAGCCGATCAGGGGGCCGAGGAGGCTACACCTTC.

A few counts support this clone. The rearrangement uses TRBV28 and TRBJ2-2; D possibly matches TRBD1 or TRBD2 (5 bases each). CDR3 length: 14 residues. Per germline, CDR1 MDHEN and CDR2 SYDVKM. V lost 6 bases to trimming and J lost 6 bases, with 14 bases between them. The CDR3 nucleotides read TGTGCCAGCAGACGGGGCGGAAGGGCCGGGGAGCTGTTTTTT. Its protein product is CASRRGGRAGELFF.

The V and J genes are TRBV5-1 and TRBJ2-7; 7 bases align to TRBD1. V shed 0 bases and J 2 bases; nucleotides not matched to a gene: 8. Germline loops: CDR1 SGHRS, CDR2 YFSETQ. The CDR3 runs 16 residues. The CDR3 spells CASSLGQGSNTYEQYF. The CDR3 bases are TGCGCCAGCAGCTTGGGACAGGGCTCGAACACCTACGAGCAGTACTTC.

The chain recombines TRBV4-3 with TRBJ2-7, with 10 bases matching TRBD2. The CDR3 covers 13 residues. Germline V gives CDR1 LGHNA, CDR2 YSLEER. V gave up 5 bases and J gave up 6 bases; unmatched junction bases: 4. The CDR3 loop reads CASSSSGGSEQYF. In DNA, the CDR3 is TGCGCCAGCAGCTCTAGCGGGGGTTCCGAGCAGTACTTC.

V and J are TRBV5-1 and TRBJ1-1, with TRBD1 as a possible D gene (6 bases). The CDR3 length is 14 residues. Germline V gives CDR1 SGHRS, CDR2 YFSETQ. V dropped 4 bases and J dropped 4 bases, with 14 bases sitting between them. The CDR3 coding sequence is TGCGCCAGCAGCGAACAGGGTGAAGCCACTGAAGCTTTCTTT. It encodes CASSEQGEATEAFF.

V and J are TRBV7-2 and TRBJ1-6; TRBD1 agrees at 10 bases. The trim removed 7 bases at V and 7 bases at J, leaving 4 bases unmatched. The CDR3 has 14 residues. Germline CDR1 and CDR2: SGHTA and FQGNSA. The CDR3 reads CASTPGQGNSPLHF. The CDR3 coding sequence is TGTGCCAGCACCCCGGGACAGGGGAATTCACCCCTCCACTTT.

This clone was seen more than once but under ten times. Other DNA sequences in the sample encode the same CDR3. J is TRBJ1-1 and V is TRBV29-1; a possible D gene is TRBD1 (5 bases). V lost 4 bases to trimming and J lost 1 base, with 7 bases between them. From germline, CDR1 is SQVTM and CDR2 ANQGSEA. The CDR3 has 12 residues. CDR3 loop: CSVGDRNTEAFF. The CDR3 bases are TGCAGCGTTGGAGACAGGAACACTGAAGCTTTCTTT.